A single sample gave rise to the 15 T cell receptor beta chains below, sequenced in a study of T-cell reconstitution after alpha-beta-depleted transplantation in children. It was with unique molecular identifiers that the TCRbeta library was prepared. TCRdb passed the PCR reads through MiXCR, listing each CDR3 protein once. The sample lists about 580,000 distinct CDR3 sequences; roughly 27% were seen once. The source material was PBMCs, sampled before TCRalphabeta/CD19-depleted stem cell transplant. All receptors derive from a boy younger than two with Wiskott-Aldrich syndrome, due to receive a stem cell transplant.

J is TRBJ2-7 and V is TRBV5-1, with 13 bases identical to TRBD2. There are 20 residues in the CDR3. V gave up 4 bases and J gave up 2 bases; unmatched junction bases: 18. The germline V gene has CDR1 SGHRS and CDR2 YFSETQ. The CDR3 sequence is CASSIKSGTSGVDPPYEQYF. The CDR3 DNA sequence: TGCGCCAGCAGCATTAAGTCCGGGACTAGCGGGGTAGATCCCCCCTACGAGCAGTACTTC.

V usage is TRBV11-2 and J usage is TRBJ2-5; the match to TRBD2 covers 11 bases. Germline values: CDR1 SGHAT, CDR2 FQNNGV. The CDR3 has 15 residues. V lost 3 bases and J lost 9; bases outside the gene matches: 9. This CDR3 is CASSFSTSGAGAQYF. DNA of the CDR3: TGTGCCAGCAGCTTCTCGACTAGCGGGGCAGGGGCCCAGTACTTC.

This clonotype was counted between two and nine times. CDR3 DNA sequence: TGTGCCAGCAGTTTTTGGGGCGCGGGGTTCAATGAGCAGTTCTTC. Its translation: CASSFWGAGFNEQFF. The chain has TRBV12-3 or TRBV12-4 and TRBJ2-1; possibly TRBD2 for D (6 bases). The length of the CDR3 is 15 residues. V dropped 3 bases and J dropped 6 bases, with 15 bases sitting between them.

This clonotype was detected only a few times. V is TRBV5-1 and J is TRBJ2-7; no reliable D call. Trimming took 2 bases from V and 7 from J, leaving 13 bases between them. The CDR3 is made up of 13 amino acids. The germline V gene has CDR1 SGHRS and CDR2 YFSETQ. This CDR3 reads CASSLPAVGEQYF. CDR3 sequence (DNA): TGCGCCAGCAGCTTACCGGCCGTGGGGGAGCAGTACTTC.

This chain uses TRBV5-1 with TRBJ2-5, with 11 bases lining up with TRBD2. Germline loops: CDR1 SGHRS, CDR2 YFSETQ. The trim removed 2 bases at V and 4 bases at J, leaving 4 bases unmatched. The CDR3 extends over 15 amino acids. The CDR3 loop is CASSLFLAGGETQYF. The CDR3 nucleotides read TGCGCCAGCAGCTTATTCCTAGCGGGAGGAGAGACCCAGTACTTC.

This clonotype has more than one count but fewer than ten. This sequence joins TRBV20-1 and TRBJ1-4; 7 bases are shared with TRBD1. The CDR3 consists of 13 residues. V dropped 3 bases and J dropped 6; count of bases not matched to a gene: 4. CDR1 is DFQATT, CDR2 SNEGSKA, per germline (reference sequence). CDR3 coding DNA: TGCAGTGCTAGGCAGGGGGGAGATGAAAAACTGTTTTTT. It encodes CSARQGGDEKLFF.

This clonotype was observed a handful of times. The rearrangement joins TRBV7-7 to TRBJ2-3; possible D gene TRBD1, 7 bases. With 2 bases removed from V and 2 bases from J, the gap between germline ends came to 11 bases. Per the germline V gene, CDR1 is SSHAT and CDR2 is FNYEAQ (reference sequence). The CDR3 runs to 15 residues. The DNA for the CDR3 is TGTGCCAGCAGCTTACGGGGGACAGCCACAGATACGCAGTATTTT. Translation: CASSLRGTATDTQYF. Full variable domain (rest looked up from reference TRBV7-7 and TRBJ2-3): GAGVSQSPRYKVTKRGQDVTLRCDPISSHATLYWYQQALGQGPEFLTYFNYEAQPDKSGLPSDRFSAERPEGSISTLTIQRTEQRDSAMYRCASSLRGTATDTQYFGPGTRLTVL.

This rearrangement joins TRBV28 to TRBJ2-7; 10 bases fit TRBD1. This CDR3 is built from 15 residues. J was trimmed by 1 base and V by 5 bases; bases with no gene match: 5. Germline CDR1 reads MDHEN; CDR2 reads SYDVKM. The CDR3 loop is CASSPRQGASYEQYF. The CDR3 DNA is TGTGCCAGCAGTCCACGACAGGGGGCTTCCTACGAGCAGTACTTC.

CDR3 nucleotide sequence: TGTGCCAGCAGTGGACAGTTATACAATGAGCAGTTCTTC. The encoded protein is CASSGQLYNEQFF. The J gene is TRBJ2-1, the V gene TRBV2; D may be TRBD1 (5 bases). The CDR3 runs to 13 residues. Trimming took 4 bases from V and 4 from J, leaving 8 bases between them. The germline CDR1 and CDR2 sequences are SNHLY and FYNNEI.

This chain links TRBV10-3 with TRBJ1-1, with 9 positions matching TRBD1. Germline CDR1 ENHRY, CDR2 SYGVKD. After removal of 5 bases from V and 6 bases from J, the junction contained 7 bases not matched to a gene. This CDR3 has 14 residues. Here the CDR3 reads CAISTDRGRPEAFF. The CDR3 nucleotides are TGTGCCATCAGTACGGACAGGGGAAGGCCTGAAGCTTTCTTT.

This clonotype was counted a few times. The chain recombines TRBV20-1 with TRBJ1-2; D gene ambiguous. Germline V gives CDR1 DFQATT, CDR2 SNEGSKA (reference sequence). The CDR3 spans 15 residues. Trimming cost V 3 bases and J 2 bases, with 16 bases left between them. The CDR3 loop reads CSASFGRTKNYGYTF. The CDR3 DNA reads TGCAGTGCTAGTTTCGGCAGGACGAAGAACTATGGCTACACCTTC.

This clonotype appeared a few times. This sequence joins TRBV4-2 and TRBJ2-3; 10 positions match TRBD2. This CDR3 has 18 residues. Germline CDR1 LGHNA, CDR2 YNFKEQ. J lost 4 bases, V lost 1 base, and 11 bases had no gene match. CDR3 protein: CASSQGGLALIGPDTQYF. Written as DNA, the CDR3 is TGTGCCAGCAGCCAAGGGGGACTAGCGCTGATCGGTCCAGATACGCAGTATTTT.

This clonotype has a handful of counts. The chain carries TRBV27 and TRBJ2-2, with TRBD1 matching over 9 bases. The CDR3 spans 15 residues. The V and J ends lost 6 bases and 4 bases, in that order; junction bases with no gene match: 6. The germline gives CDR1 MNHEY, CDR2 SMNVEV (reference sequence). The CDR3 is CASRRRQGGTGELFF. As DNA, the CDR3 is TGTGCCAGCAGAAGGAGACAGGGGGGCACCGGGGAGCTGTTTTTT.

The chain recombines TRBV4-1 with TRBJ2-3; 7 bases match TRBD2. The CDR3 totals 15 residues. J gave up 2 bases and V 5 bases, and 7 bases lay outside the gene matches. The germline CDR1 and CDR2 sequences are MGHRA and YSYEKL. CDR3 in DNA: TGCGCCAGCAGCGACGGGACTACCATCACAGATACGCAGTATTTT. Its protein is CASSDGTTITDTQYF.

As for this clonotype: At one boundary the junction diverges from the germline segment, which might be a read error. The V and J genes are TRBV4-1 and TRBJ2-5; TRBD2 agrees at 10 bases. The CDR3 is made up of 15 amino acids. Germline assignment: CDR1 MGHRA and CDR2 YSYEKL. The CDR3 coding sequence is TGCGCCAGCAGTCAAGAGCGGGAGGGTTGGGAGACCCAGTACTTC. This gives the protein CASSQEREGWETQYF.